Listed below are T cell receptor beta chains from one sample, sequenced in a study of control samples from healthy donors and cancer patients. Here immunoSEQ multiplex PCR was the method, and the copy in TCRdb shows in-frame clones only, minus some. The sample lists approximately 94,000 clones; roughly 92% were seen once. The sample was blood. The origin of the receptors is a woman aged 25 to 45 in good health. Both conserved end residues are part of each CDR3. The D gene is left open where the match is weak. Clone size is stated in some rows and not others, as once, few, many or a class when expanded.

size: NA; length: 12; V: TRBV7-2; D: NA; J: TRBJ2-7; CDR3: CASSLAHGEQYF; DNA: TGTGCCAGCAGCTTAGCGCATGGGGAGCAGTACTTC
size: NA; length: 14; V: TRBV11-1; D: NA; J: TRBJ1-1; CDR3: CASTPGRTNTEAFF; DNA: TGTGCCAGCACCCCGGGACGGACGAACACTGAAGCTTTCTTT
size: NA; length: 16; V: TRBV30; D: NA; J: TRBJ1-5; CDR3: CAWSVQKGRMNQPQHF; DNA: TGTGCCTGGAGTGTACAAAAGGGACGTATGAATCAGCCCCAGCATTTT
size: once; length: 15; V: TRBV5-4; D: NA; J: TRBJ1-6; CDR3: CASSLVGPYNSPLHF; DNA: TGTGCCAGCAGCTTGGTGGGACCCTATAATTCACCCCTCCACTTT
size: NA; length: 17; V: TRBV19; D: TRBD1; J: TRBJ1-5; CDR3: CASSRGTGGYSNQPQHF; DNA: TGTGCCAGTAGTAGGGGGACAGGGGGGTATAGCAATCAGCCCCAGCATTTT
size: NA; length: 15; V: TRBV7-8; D: NA; J: TRBJ1-4; CDR3: CASSKDLKAAGKLFF; DNA: TGTGCCAGCAGCAAGGACCTGAAAGCCGCGGGTAAGCTGTTTTTT
size: NA; length: 16; V: TRBV7-8; D: NA; J: TRBJ2-1; CDR3: CASTLREGDRYNEQFF; DNA: TGTGCCAGCACCCTCCGGGAGGGGGACAGATACAATGAGCAGTTCTTC
size: once; length: 16; V: TRBV19; D: NA; J: TRBJ1-1; CDR3: CASSPTGGRMNTEAFF; DNA: TGTGCCAGTAGTCCTACCGGCGGAAGGATGAACACTGAAGCTTTCTTT
size: NA; length: 13; V: TRBV7-8; D: TRBD1; J: TRBJ1-5; CDR3: CASTHDRAQPQHF; DNA: TGTGCCAGCACCCACGACAGGGCCCAGCCCCAGCATTTT
size: NA; length: 15; V: TRBV5-1; D: NA; J: TRBJ2-3; CDR3: CASSSGTYGPDTQYF; DNA: TGCGCCAGCAGTTCAGGGACATATGGTCCAGATACGCAGTATTTT
size: few; length: 14; V: TRBV2; D: NA; J: TRBJ1-1; CDR3: CASRPLFTEAEAFF; DNA: TGTGCCAGCAGGCCTCTTTTCACGGAGGCTGAAGCTTTCTTT
size: NA; length: 15; V: TRBV25-1; D: NA; J: TRBJ1-6; CDR3: CASKVSGRDNSPLHF; DNA: TGTGCCAGCAAGGTTTCAGGGAGGGATAATTCACCCCTCCACTTT
size: NA; length: 17; V: TRBV19; D: TRBD1; J: TRBJ1-1; CDR3: CASIGTANLIRNTEAFF; DNA: TGTGCCAGTATCGGGACAGCTAACCTTATAAGGAACACTGAAGCTTTCTTT
size: NA; length: 15; V: TRBV6-4; D: TRBD1; J: TRBJ1-1; CDR3: CASRAKQGAGTEAFF; DNA: TGTGCCAGCAGGGCCAAACAGGGGGCTGGCACTGAAGCTTTCTTT